Below are 28 T cell receptor beta chains sequenced from a single sample in a study of technical replicates of blood from several donors. The data were produced by immunoSEQ multiplex PCR, yet TCRdb's version contains in-frame clones alone and is incomplete. The table includes about 97,000 clones, 96% detected once. The sequenced material came from T cells isolated from PBMCs. Receptor source: a human donor in good health.

Comment on this clone: The CDR3 does not close with the conserved phenylalanine or tryptophan, likely indicating a read error. Because the CDR3's place on the DNA is in doubt, the DNA is left out and the CDR3 is given as listed by TCRdb. J is TRBJ1-1 and V is TRBV5-1; the table's D call, TRBD1, has no DNA check behind it. Germline CDR1 reads SGHRS; CDR2 reads YFSETQ. The CDR3 extends over 12 residues, inclusive of both ends. CDR3 residues: CASSLWGTGRTI.

The genes are TRBV4-1 and TRBJ1-2, with 9 bases fitting TRBD1. CDR3 size: 14 residues. Per germline, CDR1 MGHRA and CDR2 YSYEKL. Trimming at V came to 9 bases and at J to 2 bases, leaving 7 bases not matched to a gene. The CDR3 DNA sequence: TGCGCCAGTGATACGGGACAGGGAAACTATGGCTACACCTTC. Its protein is CASDTGQGNYGYTF.

The genes are TRBV15 and TRBJ1-1, with unresolved D. The V and J ends lost 0 bases and 6 bases respectively, with 11 bases between them. Germline assignment: CDR1 LNHNV and CDR2 YYDKDF (reference sequence). The CDR3 is made up of 14 amino acids. This chain's CDR3 is CATSRDWSLAEAFF. CDR3 coding DNA: TGTGCCACCAGCAGAGATTGGAGTCTCGCTGAAGCTTTCTTT.

J is TRBJ1-5 and V is TRBV25-1; TRBD1 might be the D (5 bases). CDR1 and CDR2 (germline): MGHDK, SYGVNS. The CDR3 is 14 amino acids. The V and J ends lost 2 bases and 2 bases respectively, with 7 bases between them. The CDR3 loop is CASSETGGNQPQHF. CDR3 coding DNA: TGTGCCAGCAGTGAAACAGGAGGCAATCAGCCCCAGCATTTT.

The chain uses TRBV6-4 and TRBJ2-3; 12 positions match TRBD2. The CDR3 is 15 amino acids. The germline V gene encodes CDR1 MRHNA and CDR2 SNTAGT. The V segment lost 6 bases and the J segment 5 bases; nucleotides outside the gene matches: 6. CDR3 DNA: TGTGCCAGCAGCGAGACTAGCGGGGGAGGAGATACGCAGTATTTT. This sequence encodes CASSETSGGGDTQYF.

This chain joins TRBV4-1 and TRBJ2-2; 7 bases line up with TRBD1. Germline-derived CDR1 and CDR2 are MGHRA and YSYEKL. This CDR3 contains 18 residues. Trimming cost V 1 base and J 1 base; bases outside gene matches: 9. The CDR3 is CASSQGQGGIGNTGELFF. CDR3 nucleotide sequence: TGCGCCAGCAGCCAAGGACAGGGTGGAATAGGGAACACCGGGGAGCTGTTTTTT.

This chain links TRBV28 with TRBJ2-1; the D gene is possibly TRBD2 (5 bases). Germline lookup yields CDR1 MDHEN and CDR2 SYDVKM. Trimming stripped 0 bases from V and 7 bases from J, with 13 bases between. This CDR3 is built from 15 residues. The CDR3, as DNA: TGTGCCAGCAGTTTATGGATAGGGTCGGGGAATGAGCAGTTCTTC. Encoded protein: CASSLWIGSGNEQFF.

The chain links TRBV4-2 to TRBJ1-5; D gene ambiguous. This CDR3 spans 17 amino acids. CDR1 and CDR2 from the germline V gene are LGHNA and YNFKEQ. Trimming stripped 0 bases from V and 6 bases from J, with 18 bases between. The CDR3 coding sequence is TGTGCCAGCAGCCAAGATCGGGAGCGGTATTCAACTCAGCCCCAGCATTTT. Its translation is CASSQDRERYSTQPQHF.

The DNA for the CDR3 is TGCGCCAGCAGCTTGGGTCAGGAATCTGAAGCTTTCTTT. It codes for CASSLGQESEAFF. The rearrangement links TRBV5-1 to TRBJ1-1; D not certain. The CDR3 sequence is 13 residues long. V was trimmed by 0 bases and J by 6 bases, leaving 9 bases between them. Germline V gene lookup returns CDR1 SGHRS and CDR2 YFSETQ.

CDR3 nucleotides: TGCGCCAGCAGCTTGGGGACCGGGACAGACTACAATGAGCAGTTCTTC. Translated: CASSLGTGTDYNEQFF. The V and J genes are TRBV5-1 and TRBJ2-1; 7 bases are shared with TRBD1. The V gene's germline CDR1 is SGHRS and CDR2 YFSETQ. This CDR3 contains 16 residues. Trimming removed 0 bases from V and 3 bases from J; junction bases left unmatched: 6.

The gene calls are TRBV10-2 and TRBJ2-5; no firm D call. This CDR3 contains 14 residues. Deletions cut 4 bases from V and 5 bases from J, with 14 bases between. From germline, CDR1 is WSHSY and CDR2 SAAADI. In DNA, the CDR3 is TGCGCCAGCAGTGCTAGGAGTGGTTGGGAGACCCAGTACTTC. Its protein product is CASSARSGWETQYF.

The chain combines TRBV19 with TRBJ1-2; no firm D call. From germline, CDR1 is LNHDA and CDR2 SQIVND (reference sequence). The CDR3 contains 12 residues. Deletions cut 5 bases from V and 4 bases from J, with 8 bases between. CDR3 sequence: CASSERSYGYTF. CDR3 in DNA: TGTGCCAGTAGTGAGAGGAGCTATGGCTACACCTTC.

The chain links TRBV14 to TRBJ2-7; D call uncertain. The CDR3 runs to 13 residues. V dropped 5 bases and J dropped 7 bases, with 15 bases sitting between them. Germline CDR1 is SGHDN and CDR2 is FVKESK. CDR3 sequence: CASSSIKRGEQYF. CDR3 nucleotides: TGTGCCAGCAGCTCTATAAAACGAGGAGAGCAGTACTTC.

The chain couples TRBV6-5 to TRBJ1-5; D is undetermined. Germline loops: CDR1 MNHEY, CDR2 SVGAGI. The germline V and J ends were trimmed by 0 bases and 3 bases, with 9 bases remaining between them. The CDR3 is 15 amino acids. For the CDR3, the DNA is TGTGCCAGCAGTTACTCGAGACATCACAATCAGCCCCAGCATTTT. Amino acids: CASSYSRHHNQPQHF.

This chain links TRBV9 with TRBJ2-1; D remains ambiguous. CDR1 is SGDLS, CDR2 YYNGEE, per germline. This CDR3 spans 13 amino acids. V lost 0 bases to trimming and J lost 9 bases, with 10 bases between them. The CDR3 DNA sequence: TGTGCCAGCAGCGTAGACTACTCGGTTGAGCAGTTCTTC. This translates into CASSVDYSVEQFF. Full variable domain (outside the CDR3, taken from reference TRBV9 and TRBJ2-1): DSGVTQTPKHLITATGQRVTLRCSPRSGDLSVYWYQQSLDQGLQFLIQYYNGEERAKGNILERFSAQQFPDLHSELNLSSLELGDSALYFCASSVDYSVEQFFGPGTRLTVL.

The V call is TRBV6-6, the J call TRBJ2-1; D is possibly TRBD2 (7 bases). The CDR3 runs 16 residues. Germline V CDR1 and CDR2: MNHNY, SVGAGI (reference sequence). Trimming removed 6 bases at V and 7 bases at J, with 22 bases between. In DNA, the CDR3 is TGTGCCAGCAGCAAAAGCCTAGGGGGAGGGCCAAATGAGCAGTTCTTC. Its translation is CASSKSLGGGPNEQFF.

The V and J genes are TRBV2 and TRBJ2-5, with 10 bases that match TRBD2. The J call may be in error: the DNA end matches TRBJ2-7 better. The CDR3 extends over 15 amino acids. Germline CDR1 and CDR2: SNHLY and FYNNEI. CDR3 bases: TGTGCCAGCAGGTCGTGGCTAGCGGGGGCCTACGAGCAGTACTTC. Translating it yields CASRSWLAGAYEQYF.

The J gene is TRBJ2-1, the V gene TRBV20-1, with D perhaps matching TRBD2 (6 bases). The CDR3 runs to 11 residues. CDR1 and CDR2 from the germline V gene are DFQATT and SNEGSKA (reference sequence). The CDR3 sequence is CSGETYNEQFF. In nucleotides, the CDR3 is TGCTCGGGAGAAACCTACAATGAGCAGTTCTTC.

V is TRBV9 and J is TRBJ2-6; D may be TRBD2 (7 bases). Between the trimmed V and J ends, which lost 1 base and 1 base, there was a span of 12 bases. The CDR3 loop spans 17 amino acids. Germline V CDR1 and CDR2: SGDLS, YYNGEE. CDR3 DNA sequence: TGTGCCAGCAGCGTATCCGGGGGGCGGTCTGGGGCCAACGTCCTGACTTTC. Amino acids: CASSVSGGRSGANVLTF. The variable domain in full, completed from reference TRBV9 and TRBJ2-6, reads DSGVTQTPKHLITATGQRVTLRCSPRSGDLSVYWYQQSLDQGLQFLIQYYNGEERAKGNILERFSAQQFPDLHSELNLSSLELGDSALYFCASSVSGGRSGANVLTFGAGSRLTVL.

The chain couples TRBV11-2 to TRBJ2-7; D is unclear. Germline V CDR1 and CDR2: SGHAT, FQNNGV. V lost 5 bases, J lost 0 bases, and 5 bases lay in between. The CDR3 is made up of 12 amino acids. The CDR3 is CASSPNSYEQYF. The CDR3 DNA follows: TGTGCCAGCAGCCCCAACTCCTACGAGCAGTACTTC.

The V call is TRBV28, the J call TRBJ2-2; TRBD2 matches 10 bases. The trim removed 5 bases at V and 5 bases at J, leaving 11 bases unmatched. Per the germline V gene, CDR1 is MDHEN and CDR2 is SYDVKM. CDR3 length: 17 residues. The chain's CDR3 is CASSPITAGGYTGELFF. For the CDR3, the DNA is TGTGCCAGCAGTCCTATTACAGCGGGAGGGTATACCGGGGAGCTGTTTTTT. Drawing the rest from reference TRBV28 and TRBJ2-2, the complete variable domain is DVKVTQSSRYLVKRTGEKVFLECVQDMDHENMFWYRQDPGLGLRLIYFSYDVKMKEKGDIPEGYSVSREKKERFSLILESASTNQTSMYLCASSPITAGGYTGELFFGEGSRLTVL.

The genes are TRBV10-3 and TRBJ2-7, with a possible D match to TRBD2 (5 bases). CDR1 is ENHRY and CDR2 is SYGVKD in the germline V gene. CDR3 length equals 15 residues. Deletions cut 0 bases from V and 0 bases from J, with 9 bases between. For the CDR3, the DNA is TGTGCCATCAGTGAGTCGCCGGGGAGCTCCTACGAGCAGTACTTC. Encoded protein: CAISESPGSSYEQYF.

The rearrangement joins TRBV7-2 to TRBJ2-3, with D maybe TRBD2 (5 bases). Trimming pared 6 bases from V and 3 bases from J, leaving 16 bases between. CDR3 length equals 15 residues. Germline lookup yields CDR1 SGHTA and CDR2 FQGNSA. The CDR3 region is CASRRRGPLTDTQYF. The CDR3 region has the DNA TGTGCCAGCAGGAGACGCGGGCCGCTGACAGATACGCAGTATTTT. The full variable domain, its missing parts supplied by reference TRBV7-2 and TRBJ2-3, is GAGVSQSPSNKVTEKGKDVELRCDPISGHTALYWYRQSLGQGLEFLIYFQGNSAPDKSGLPSDRFSAERTGGSVSTLTIQRTQQEDSAVYLCASRRRGPLTDTQYFGPGTRLTVL.

The chain recombines TRBV27 with TRBJ2-7, with D unresolved. This CDR3 region has 13 residues. Trimming removed 5 bases at V and 3 bases at J, with 11 bases between. CDR1 and CDR2 (germline): MNHEY, SMNVEV (reference sequence). CDR3 region: CASSPSPLYEQYF. In nucleotides, the CDR3 is TGTGCCAGCAGTCCGAGTCCTCTCTACGAGCAGTACTTC.

The chain has TRBV5-1 and TRBJ1-1, with D unresolved. Germline CDR1 reads SGHRS; CDR2 reads YFSETQ. Trimming shortened V by 2 bases and J by 1 base, and 12 bases separated the two germline ends. This CDR3 region has 15 residues. The CDR3 DNA is TGCGCCAGCAGCTTAGGAGGGAATGAGAACACTGAAGCTTTCTTT. The encoded protein is CASSLGGNENTEAFF.

V is TRBV18 and J is TRBJ1-4; TRBD1 matches 7 bases. In germline, CDR1 is KGHSH, CDR2 LQKENI. With V trimmed by 2 bases and J by 7 bases, 4 bases remained unmatched. The CDR3 spans 14 residues. CDR3 amino acids: CASSPATGREKLFF. The CDR3 DNA reads TGTGCCAGCTCACCAGCGACAGGGCGTGAAAAACTGTTTTTT.

The chain uses TRBV4-1 and TRBJ2-5; the match to TRBD2 covers 7 bases. CDR1 is MGHRA and CDR2 is YSYEKL in the germline V gene. The CDR3 runs 15 residues. Trimming at V came to 2 bases and at J to 0 bases, leaving 3 bases not matched to a gene. CDR3 amino acids: CASSQLGLDQETQYF. The CDR3 DNA follows: TGCGCCAGCAGCCAATTAGGACTAGACCAAGAGACCCAGTACTTC.

The V and J genes are TRBV5-1 and TRBJ1-2, with 8 positions matching TRBD1. V lost 3 bases, J lost 2 bases, and 9 bases stayed unmatched. Germline loops: CDR1 SGHRS, CDR2 YFSETQ. The CDR3 contains 16 residues. The CDR3 reads CASSYGTGLKNYGYTF. Written as DNA, the CDR3 is TGCGCCAGCAGCTACGGGACAGGATTAAAGAACTATGGCTACACCTTC.